The following is a TCR beta chain sequence with its context. Other DNA sequences in the same sample also yield this CDR3. This sample stems from a study of blood T cell repertoires in COVID-19. Turning to the study itself: There were acute and convalescent COVID-19 samples, and they came from the United States, Italy and Spain. Sample material is recorded as cDNA or gDNA derived from T cells, B-cell-depleted T cells, or PBMCs.

The CDR3 has 14 residues. V lost 6 bases and J lost 1; bases outside the gene matches: 3. Germline V lookup: CDR1 SNHLY, CDR2 FYNNEI. Per the original data handling: The assay estimated nucleated cells by amplifying reference gene primers. TCRdb keeps only in-frame clones here, not all; method: immunoSEQ multiplex PCR. The V and J calls and clone size were taken over from that table, and D and trimming were inferred from the DNA. This table has a few hundred thousand clones, around 84% appearing once. Material: peripheral blood. The sequence was obtained from a man between 60 and 75 years old with acute or convalescent COVID-19. This chain joins TRBV2 and TRBJ1-1; 9 bases are a match to TRBD1. As DNA, the CDR3 is TGTGCCAGCAGCAAGGGACAGGGGAACACTGAAGCTTTCTTT. Its protein is CASSKGQGNTEAFF.